This T cell receptor beta chain was identified in a study of T cell responses to AZD1222 COVID-19 vaccine. The method was immunoSEQ multiplex PCR; TCRdb's version includes in-frame clones alone and lacks a portion of them. Of about 96,000 clones listed, roughly nine tenths are singletons. A remark on this clone: What it binds is not known.

Study results and limitations: Spike-specific TCR breadth and depth grew following two AZD1222 doses. Clonal diversity was possibly underestimated, and the donors were mostly white British, with more females.

The V segment lost 5 bases and the J segment 4 bases; nucleotides outside the gene matches: 2. The CDR3 extends over 13 amino acids. The V and J genes are TRBV12-3 or TRBV12-4 and TRBJ1-3; 7 bases are shared with TRBD1. The sequence was collected from an adult in good health. The sample consisted of peripheral blood, taken on day 0 of AZD1222 vaccination. The CDR3 DNA reads as TGTGCCAGCAGTCGGGGACAGGGAAACACCATATATTTT. This codes for CASSRGQGNTIYF.